This is a list of T cell receptor beta chains from one sample in a study of CD8+CD57+ T cells in acquired aplastic anemia. One entry per CDR3 protein, called by TCRdb with MiXCR from the reads. The data contain roughly 420,000 distinct CDR3 sequences, around 72% of them seen just once; the ten biggest clones take up approximately 3.9%. Source material: sorted CD4+, CD8+, or CD8+CD57+ T cells (not recorded which) from PBMCs. These receptors were collected from a human donor in good health, serving as a control. Each CDR3 is given with its conserved first and last residue. Each record gives: V gene, J gene, clone size, D gene, CDR3 protein, CDR3 DNA. A D gene is named only where the DNA matches it firmly. Size tells how often a clone was seen (once, few, many) or the class of an expanded clone, and some rows leave it out.

V gene: TRBV5-4
J gene: TRBJ1-5
clone size: NA
D gene: NA
CDR3 protein: CASSLTVGDQPQHF
CDR3 DNA: TGTGCCAGCAGCTTGACGGTTGGGGATCAGCCCCAGCATTTT

V gene: TRBV7-2
J gene: TRBJ1-2
clone size: NA
D gene: NA
CDR3 protein: CASSLNIPNYGYTF
CDR3 DNA: TGTGCCAGCAGCTTGAACATTCCTAACTATGGCTACACCTTC

V gene: TRBV7-2
J gene: TRBJ1-4
clone size: NA
D gene: NA
CDR3 protein: CASSLAGGAPKNSPF
CDR3 DNA: TGCGCCAGCAGCTTGGCCGGGGGGGCACCAAAGAATTCACCTTTT

V gene: TRBV7-9
J gene: TRBJ1-2
clone size: NA
D gene: TRBD1
CDR3 protein: CASSPPDREYGYTF
CDR3 DNA: TGTGCCAGCAGCCCGCCGGACAGGGAGTATGGCTACACCTTC

V gene: TRBV6-5
J gene: TRBJ1-2
clone size: many
D gene: TRBD1
CDR3 protein: CASSQTGNYGYTF
CDR3 DNA: TGTGCCAGCAGCCAGACAGGGAACTATGGCTACACCTTC

V gene: TRBV24-1
J gene: TRBJ1-2
clone size: few
D gene: TRBD1
CDR3 protein: CATSDRRGRGGYTF
CDR3 DNA: TGTGCCACCAGTGATCGAAGGGGGCGAGGTGGCTACACCTTC

V gene: TRBV7-9
J gene: TRBJ1-1
clone size: NA
D gene: TRBD1
CDR3 protein: CASSRGQPTSSTSEAFF
CDR3 DNA: TGTGCCAGCAGCCGGGGACAGCCTACGAGCAGTACCTCTGAAGCTTTCTTT

V gene: TRBV2
J gene: TRBJ1-6
clone size: NA
D gene: TRBD1
CDR3 protein: CASSRQGTPNSPLHF
CDR3 DNA: TGTGCCAGCAGCCGACAGGGGACACCTAATTCACCCCTCCACTTT

V gene: TRBV9
J gene: TRBJ2-3
clone size: NA
D gene: NA
CDR3 protein: CASSLSGLVYQQF
CDR3 DNA: TGTGCCAGCAGCTTGTCGGGGCTAGTCTACCAGCAGTTT

V gene: TRBV5-5
J gene: TRBJ2-1
clone size: NA
D gene: NA
CDR3 protein: CASTDSAGVYNEQFF
CDR3 DNA: TGTGCCAGCACCGATAGCGCAGGGGTGTACAATGAGCAGTTCTTC

V gene: TRBV29-1
J gene: TRBJ2-7
clone size: once
D gene: NA
CDR3 protein: CSVRDGIGEGRFGEGF
CDR3 DNA: NA

V gene: TRBV18
J gene: TRBJ2-7
clone size: many
D gene: TRBD1
CDR3 protein: CASSVGTGGGEQYF
CDR3 DNA: TGTGCCAGCTCAGTGGGGACAGGGGGCGGCGAGCAGTACTTC

V gene: TRBV7-2
J gene: TRBJ2-5
clone size: NA
D gene: NA
CDR3 protein: CASSVSRTLGETQYF
CDR3 DNA: TGTGCCAGCAGCGTCTCCAGGACACTAGGGGAGACCCAGTACTTC

V gene: TRBV20-1
J gene: TRBJ1-6
clone size: NA
D gene: TRBD1
CDR3 protein: CSAREPPGGAYSPLHF
CDR3 DNA: TGCAGTGCTAGAGAACCGCCAGGGGGCGCATATTCCCCCCTCCACTTT

V gene: TRBV20-1
J gene: TRBJ1-2
clone size: NA
D gene: NA
CDR3 protein: CSASISSGNNGYTF
CDR3 DNA: TGCAGTGCTAGCATAAGCTCTGGAAACAATGGCTACACCTTC